This record covers a single TCR beta chain. V lost 7 bases and J lost 10, with 16 bases in between. Looked up from germline, CDR1 is SNHLY and CDR2 is FYNNEI. CDR3 length equals 12 residues. The record originates from a study of T cell changes during pregnancy in multiple sclerosis. Profiled with immunoSEQ multiplex PCR; TCRdb holds only in-frame clones, not every one. This repertoire shows about 38,000 clones, around nine tenths found once; its top ten account for 0.3% to 0.45%. The sequences come from CD4+ T cells from peripheral blood mononuclear cells, collected in the third trimester of pregnancy. This sequence originates from a female donor in good health, enrolled as a control in a pregnancy study. The V gene is TRBV2, the J gene TRBJ1-2; a weak D match, TRBD1 (5 bases). DNA for the CDR3: TGTGCCAGCACTAAGGAGGGGCCCCACTACACCTTC. It encodes CASTKEGPHYTF.